This TCR beta chain emerged from a study of T cells in Graves' hyperthyroidism and ophthalmopathy. Findings and caveats of the study: It was a median approximately 7.1 months before onset that the model predicted ophthalmopathy.

Trimming stripped 0 bases from V and 1 base from J, with 10 bases between. The CDR3 sequence is 15 residues long. Germline CDR1 MNHEY, CDR2 SVGEGT. From RNA transcripts, TCR beta CDR3 regions were amplified. The HTBI set primed first-round TCR CDR3 RT-PCR. TCRdb reprocessed the multiplex PCR reads via MiXCR and lists one record per CDR3 protein. The sample has hundreds of thousands of distinct CDR3 sequences, roughly 20% seen once. A few counts support this clonotype. Its antigen is as yet unknown. The sample was blood. V gene TRBV6-2 or TRBV6-3 combines with J gene TRBJ2-7; D might be TRBD1 (6 bases). The clonotype comes from a man aged 30 to 45 with Graves' ophthalmopathy. The CDR3 spells CASSYSLTGSYEQYF. The DNA of the CDR3 is TGTGCCAGCAGTTACTCGTTGACAGGTTCCTACGAGCAGTACTTC.